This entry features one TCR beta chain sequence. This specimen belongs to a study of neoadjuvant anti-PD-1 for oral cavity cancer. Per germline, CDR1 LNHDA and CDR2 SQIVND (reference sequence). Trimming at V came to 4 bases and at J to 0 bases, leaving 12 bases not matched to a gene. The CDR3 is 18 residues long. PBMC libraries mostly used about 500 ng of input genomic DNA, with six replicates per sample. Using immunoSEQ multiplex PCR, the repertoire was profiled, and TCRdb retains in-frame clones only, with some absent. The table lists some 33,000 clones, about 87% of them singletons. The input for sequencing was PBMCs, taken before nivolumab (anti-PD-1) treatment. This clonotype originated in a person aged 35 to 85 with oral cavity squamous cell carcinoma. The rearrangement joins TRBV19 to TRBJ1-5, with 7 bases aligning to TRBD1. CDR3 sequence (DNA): TGTGCCAGTAGTAACCGGGACAGCTATATTCATAGCAATCAGCCCCAGCATTTT. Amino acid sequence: CASSNRDSYIHSNQPQHF.